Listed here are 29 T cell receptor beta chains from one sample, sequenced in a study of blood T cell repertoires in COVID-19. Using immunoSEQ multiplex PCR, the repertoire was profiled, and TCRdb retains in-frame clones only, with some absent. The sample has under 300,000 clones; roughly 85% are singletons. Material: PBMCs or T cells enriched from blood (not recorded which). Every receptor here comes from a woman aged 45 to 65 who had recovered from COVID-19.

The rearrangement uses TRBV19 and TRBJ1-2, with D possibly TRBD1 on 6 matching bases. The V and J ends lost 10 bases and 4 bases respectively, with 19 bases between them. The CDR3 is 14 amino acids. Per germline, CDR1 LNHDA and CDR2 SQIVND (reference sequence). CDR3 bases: TGTGCCACAGAAACAGGGACAAGACCCTATGGCTACACCTTC. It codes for CATETGTRPYGYTF.

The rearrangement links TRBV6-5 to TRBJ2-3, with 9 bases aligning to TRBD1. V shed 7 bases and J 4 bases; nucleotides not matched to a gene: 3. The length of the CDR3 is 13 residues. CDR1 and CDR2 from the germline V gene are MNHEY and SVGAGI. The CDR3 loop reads CASKDRGADTQYF. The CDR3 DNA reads TGTGCCAGCAAGGACAGGGGCGCAGATACGCAGTATTTT.

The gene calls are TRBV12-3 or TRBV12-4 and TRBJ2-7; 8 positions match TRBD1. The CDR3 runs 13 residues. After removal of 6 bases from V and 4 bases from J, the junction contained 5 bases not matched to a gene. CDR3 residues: CASSLQGDYEQYF. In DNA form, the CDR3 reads TGTGCCAGCAGCTTACAGGGGGATTACGAGCAGTACTTC.

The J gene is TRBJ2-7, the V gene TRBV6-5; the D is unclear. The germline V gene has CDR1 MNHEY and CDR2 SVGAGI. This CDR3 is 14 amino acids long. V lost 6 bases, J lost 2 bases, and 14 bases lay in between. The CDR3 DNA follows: TGTGCCAGCAGCGGGTTGATGGAACCCTACGAGCAGTACTTC. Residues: CASSGLMEPYEQYF.

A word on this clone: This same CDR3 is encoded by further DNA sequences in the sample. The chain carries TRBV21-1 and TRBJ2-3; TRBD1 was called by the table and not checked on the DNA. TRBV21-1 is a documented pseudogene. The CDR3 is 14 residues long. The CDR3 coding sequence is TGTGCCAGCAGCAAACAGGGCTACACAGATACGCAATATTTT. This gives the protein CASSKQGYTDTQYF.

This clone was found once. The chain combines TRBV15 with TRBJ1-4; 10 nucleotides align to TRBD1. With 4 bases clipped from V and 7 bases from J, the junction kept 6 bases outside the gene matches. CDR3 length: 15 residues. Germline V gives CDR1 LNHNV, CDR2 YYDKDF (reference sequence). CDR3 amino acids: CATSTRQGAREKLFF. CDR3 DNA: TGTGCCACCAGCACCCGACAGGGGGCGCGTGAAAAACTGTTTTTT.

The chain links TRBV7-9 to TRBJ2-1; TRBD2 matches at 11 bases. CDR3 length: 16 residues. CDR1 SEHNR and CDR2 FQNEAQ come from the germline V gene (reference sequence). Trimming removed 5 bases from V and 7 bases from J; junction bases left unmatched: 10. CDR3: CASSPRRSSGRNEQFF. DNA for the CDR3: TGTGCCAGCAGCCCGCGGCGGTCTAGCGGGAGGAATGAGCAGTTCTTC.

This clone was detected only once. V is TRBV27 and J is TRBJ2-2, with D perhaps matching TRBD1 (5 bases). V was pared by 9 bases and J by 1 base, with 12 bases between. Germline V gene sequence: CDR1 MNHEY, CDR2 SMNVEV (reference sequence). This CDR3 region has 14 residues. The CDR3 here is CASSTDLNTGELFF. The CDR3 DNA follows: TGTGCCAGTTCGACAGATTTGAACACCGGGGAGCTGTTTTTT.

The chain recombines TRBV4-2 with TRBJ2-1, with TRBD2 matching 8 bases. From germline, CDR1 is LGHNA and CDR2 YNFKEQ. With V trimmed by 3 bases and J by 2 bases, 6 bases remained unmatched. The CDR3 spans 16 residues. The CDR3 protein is CASSQATSDAYNEQFF. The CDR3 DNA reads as TGTGCCAGCAGCCAGGCGACTAGCGATGCCTACAATGAGCAGTTCTTC.

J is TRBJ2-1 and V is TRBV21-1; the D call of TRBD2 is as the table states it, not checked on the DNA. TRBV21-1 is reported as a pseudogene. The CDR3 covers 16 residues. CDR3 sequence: CASSTRLAGGPHEQFF. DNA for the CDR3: TGTGCCAGCAGCACCCGGCTAGCGGGAGGGCCTCATGAGCAGTTCTTC.

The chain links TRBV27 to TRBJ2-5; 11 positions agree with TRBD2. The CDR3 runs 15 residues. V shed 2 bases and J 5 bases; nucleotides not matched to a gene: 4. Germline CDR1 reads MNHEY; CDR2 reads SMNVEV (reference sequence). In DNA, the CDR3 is TGTGCCAGCAGTTTAAGGACTAGCGGGTTTGAGACCCAGTACTTC. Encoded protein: CASSLRTSGFETQYF.

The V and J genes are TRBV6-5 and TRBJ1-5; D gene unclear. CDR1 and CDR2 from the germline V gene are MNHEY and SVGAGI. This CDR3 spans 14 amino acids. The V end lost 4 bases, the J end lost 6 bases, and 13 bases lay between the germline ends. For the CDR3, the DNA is TGTGCCAGCAGTTGGTCGGGGTCTGGTCAGCCCCAGCATTTT. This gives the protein CASSWSGSGQPQHF.

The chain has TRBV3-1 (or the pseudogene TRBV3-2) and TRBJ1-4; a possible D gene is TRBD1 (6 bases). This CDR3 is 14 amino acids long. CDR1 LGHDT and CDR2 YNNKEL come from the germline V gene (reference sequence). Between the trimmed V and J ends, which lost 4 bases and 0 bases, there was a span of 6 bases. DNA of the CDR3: TGTGCCAGCAGCCGGACAGCAACTAATGAAAAACTGTTTTTT. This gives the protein CASSRTATNEKLFF.

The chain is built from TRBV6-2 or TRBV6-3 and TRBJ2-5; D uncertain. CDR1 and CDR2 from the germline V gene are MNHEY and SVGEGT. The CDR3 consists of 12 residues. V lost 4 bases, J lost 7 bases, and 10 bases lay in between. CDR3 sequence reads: CASSSTLGTQYF. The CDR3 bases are TGTGCCAGCAGTTCCACTCTTGGGACCCAGTACTTC.

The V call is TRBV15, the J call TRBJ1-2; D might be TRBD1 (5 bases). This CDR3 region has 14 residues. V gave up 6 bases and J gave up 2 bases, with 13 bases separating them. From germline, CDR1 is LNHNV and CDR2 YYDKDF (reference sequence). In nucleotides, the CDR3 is TGTGCCACCAGTATAAGGGGCAAAAACTATGGCTACACCTTC. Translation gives CATSIRGKNYGYTF.

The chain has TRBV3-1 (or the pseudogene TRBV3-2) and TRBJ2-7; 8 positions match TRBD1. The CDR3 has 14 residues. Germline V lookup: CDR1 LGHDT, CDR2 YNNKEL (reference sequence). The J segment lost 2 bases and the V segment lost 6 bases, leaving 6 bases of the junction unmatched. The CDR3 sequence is CASSKQGVPYEQYF. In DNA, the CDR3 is TGTGCCAGCAGTAAACAGGGGGTCCCCTACGAGCAGTACTTC.

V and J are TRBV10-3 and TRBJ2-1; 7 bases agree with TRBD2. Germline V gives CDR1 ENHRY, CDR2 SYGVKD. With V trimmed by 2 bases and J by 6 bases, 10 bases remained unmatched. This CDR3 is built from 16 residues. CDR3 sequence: CAISEPGRGEGNEQFF. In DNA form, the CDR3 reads TGTGCCATCAGTGAGCCAGGGCGTGGGGAGGGCAATGAGCAGTTCTTC.

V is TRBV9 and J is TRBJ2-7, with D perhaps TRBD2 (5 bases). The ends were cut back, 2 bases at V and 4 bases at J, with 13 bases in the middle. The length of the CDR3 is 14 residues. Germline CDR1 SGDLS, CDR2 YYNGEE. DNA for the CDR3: TGTGCCAGCAGCGTTTTTAGCGAGACATACGAGCAGTACTTC. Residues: CASSVFSETYEQYF. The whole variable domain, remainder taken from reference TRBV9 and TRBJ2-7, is DSGVTQTPKHLITATGQRVTLRCSPRSGDLSVYWYQQSLDQGLQFLIQYYNGEERAKGNILERFSAQQFPDLHSELNLSSLELGDSALYFCASSVFSETYEQYFGPGTRLTVT.

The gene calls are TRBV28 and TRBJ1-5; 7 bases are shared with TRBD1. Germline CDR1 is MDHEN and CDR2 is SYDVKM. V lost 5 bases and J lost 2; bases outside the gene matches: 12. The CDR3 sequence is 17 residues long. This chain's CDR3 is CASSTLIQGWGNQPQHF. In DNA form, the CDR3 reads TGTGCCAGCAGTACATTAATACAGGGGTGGGGCAATCAGCCCCAGCATTTT.

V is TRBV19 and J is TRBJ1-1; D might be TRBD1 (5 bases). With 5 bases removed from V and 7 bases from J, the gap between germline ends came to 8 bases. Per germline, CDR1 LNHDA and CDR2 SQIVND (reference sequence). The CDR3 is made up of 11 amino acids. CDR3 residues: CASSGGFEAFF. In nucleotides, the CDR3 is TGTGCCAGTAGTGGGGGGTTTGAAGCTTTCTTT.

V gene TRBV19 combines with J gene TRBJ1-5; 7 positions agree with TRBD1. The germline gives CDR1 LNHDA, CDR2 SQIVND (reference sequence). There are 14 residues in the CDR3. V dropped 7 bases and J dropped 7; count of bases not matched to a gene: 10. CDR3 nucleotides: TGTGCCAGTACTCCGACAGGGTCACGGCAGCCCCAGCATTTT. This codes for CASTPTGSRQPQHF. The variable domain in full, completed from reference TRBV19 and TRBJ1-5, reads DGGITQSPKYLFRKEGQNVTLSCEQNLNHDAMYWYRQDPGQGLRLIYYSQIVNDFQKGDIAEGYSVSREKKESFPLTVTSAQKNPTAFYLCASTPTGSRQPQHFGDGTRLSIL.

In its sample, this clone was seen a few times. CDR3 sequence: CASSFRDYPGNEQFF. The CDR3 DNA reads TGTGCCAGCAGCTTCCGGGACTACCCGGGAAATGAGCAGTTCTTC. The rearrangement joins TRBV5-4 to TRBJ2-1, with 7 bases that match TRBD2. Germline V gives CDR1 SGHNT, CDR2 YYREEE (reference sequence). The V segment lost 2 bases and the J segment 7 bases; nucleotides outside the gene matches: 9. There are 15 residues in the CDR3.

The CDR3 nucleotides read TGTGCCAGCCCACCAGGGGACACCCACTATGGCTACACCTTC. The encoded protein is CASPPGDTHYGYTF. The chain joins TRBV27 to TRBJ1-2; the D gene is possibly TRBD1 (6 bases). The CDR3 consists of 14 residues. Germline-derived CDR1 and CDR2 are MNHEY and SMNVEV (reference sequence). Trimming cost V 8 bases and J 3 bases, with 16 bases left between them.

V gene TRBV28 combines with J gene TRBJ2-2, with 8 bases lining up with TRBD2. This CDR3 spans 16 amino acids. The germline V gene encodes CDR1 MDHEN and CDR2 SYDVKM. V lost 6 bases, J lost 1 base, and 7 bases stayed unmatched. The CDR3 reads CASRPSGSQNTGELFF. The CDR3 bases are TGTGCCAGCAGACCTAGCGGGTCACAGAACACCGGGGAGCTGTTTTTT.

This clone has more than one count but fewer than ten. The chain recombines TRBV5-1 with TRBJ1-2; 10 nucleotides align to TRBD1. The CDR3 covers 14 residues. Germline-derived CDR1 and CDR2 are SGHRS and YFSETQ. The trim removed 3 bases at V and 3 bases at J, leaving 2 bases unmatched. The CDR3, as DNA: TGCGCCAGCAGCTCCGGGACAGGGGACTATGGCTACACCTTC. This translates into CASSSGTGDYGYTF.

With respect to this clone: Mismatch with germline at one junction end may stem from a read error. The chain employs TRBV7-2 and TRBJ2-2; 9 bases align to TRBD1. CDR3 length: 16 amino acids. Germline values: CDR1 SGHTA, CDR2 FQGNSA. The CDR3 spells CASSLAWDRETGELFF. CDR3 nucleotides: TGTGCCAGCAGCCTAGCTTGGGACAGGGAAACCGGGGAGCTGTTTTTT.

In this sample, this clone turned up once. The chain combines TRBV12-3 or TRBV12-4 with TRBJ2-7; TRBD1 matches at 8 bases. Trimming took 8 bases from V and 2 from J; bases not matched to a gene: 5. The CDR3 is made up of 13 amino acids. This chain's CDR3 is CASGEQGAYEQYF. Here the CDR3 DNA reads TGTGCCAGCGGTGAACAGGGGGCCTACGAGCAGTACTTC.

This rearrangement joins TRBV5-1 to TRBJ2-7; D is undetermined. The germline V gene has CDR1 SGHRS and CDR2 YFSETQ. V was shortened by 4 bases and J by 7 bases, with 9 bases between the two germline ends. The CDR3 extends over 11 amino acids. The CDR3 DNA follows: TGCGCCAGCAGCCTAGAACAAGAGCAGTACTTC. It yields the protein CASSLEQEQYF.

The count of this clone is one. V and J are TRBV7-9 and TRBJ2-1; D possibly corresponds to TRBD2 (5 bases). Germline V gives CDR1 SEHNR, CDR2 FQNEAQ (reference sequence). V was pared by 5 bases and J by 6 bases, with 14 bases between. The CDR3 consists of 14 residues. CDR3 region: CASSHSLGANEQFF. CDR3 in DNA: TGTGCCAGCAGCCATTCACTAGGAGCCAATGAGCAGTTCTTC. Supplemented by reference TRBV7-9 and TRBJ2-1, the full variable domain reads DTGVSQNPRHKITKRGQNVTFRCDPISEHNRLYWYRQTLGQGPEFLTYFQNEAQLEKSRLLSDRFSAERPKGSFSTLEIQRTEQGDSAMYLCASSHSLGANEQFFGPGTRLTVL.